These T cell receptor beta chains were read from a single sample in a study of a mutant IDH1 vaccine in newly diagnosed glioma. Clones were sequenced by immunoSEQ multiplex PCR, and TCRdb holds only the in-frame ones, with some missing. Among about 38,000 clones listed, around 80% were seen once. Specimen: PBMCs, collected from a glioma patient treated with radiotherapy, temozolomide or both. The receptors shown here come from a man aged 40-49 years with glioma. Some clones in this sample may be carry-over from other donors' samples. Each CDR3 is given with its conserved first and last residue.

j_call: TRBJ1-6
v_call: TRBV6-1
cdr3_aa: CASCPWGNSPLHF

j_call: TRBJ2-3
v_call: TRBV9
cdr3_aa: CASSGGTDDSTDTQYF

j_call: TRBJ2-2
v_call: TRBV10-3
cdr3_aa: CAILGDRVIGELFF

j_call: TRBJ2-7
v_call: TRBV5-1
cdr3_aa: CASSQGVNYEQYF

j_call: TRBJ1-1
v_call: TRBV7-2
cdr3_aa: CASSQQTGGGTEAFF

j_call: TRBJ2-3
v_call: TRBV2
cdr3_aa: CASSRLAGVLDTQYF

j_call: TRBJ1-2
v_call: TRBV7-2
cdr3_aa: CASSLDPGTAINYGYTF

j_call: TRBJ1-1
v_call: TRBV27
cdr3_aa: CASSFDLGAATEAFF

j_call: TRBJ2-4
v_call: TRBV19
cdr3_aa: CATDREGNIQYF

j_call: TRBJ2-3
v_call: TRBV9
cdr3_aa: CASSVEVQRTQYF

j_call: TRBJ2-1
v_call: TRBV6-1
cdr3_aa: CASSDREDEQFF

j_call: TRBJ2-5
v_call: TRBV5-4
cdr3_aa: CASSLTPGGAMMVETQYF

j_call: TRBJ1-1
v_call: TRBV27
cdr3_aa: CASSTGTARAFF

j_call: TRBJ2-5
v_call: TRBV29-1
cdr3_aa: CSVQGTQETQYF

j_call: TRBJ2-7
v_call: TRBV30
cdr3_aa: CAWSVPASPHEQYF

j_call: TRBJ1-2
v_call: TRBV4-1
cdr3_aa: CASSLMVRGKMANYGYTF

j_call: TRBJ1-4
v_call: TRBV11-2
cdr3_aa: CASSPTGTQNEKLFF

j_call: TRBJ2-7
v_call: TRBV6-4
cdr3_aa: CASSDSEAPYEQYF

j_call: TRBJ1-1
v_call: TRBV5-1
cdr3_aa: CASSLFSGTDTEAFF

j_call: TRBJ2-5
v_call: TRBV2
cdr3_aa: CASSVGLAGGGKTQYF

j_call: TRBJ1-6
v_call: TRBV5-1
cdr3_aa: CASSDGSYNSPLHF

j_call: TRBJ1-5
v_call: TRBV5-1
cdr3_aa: CASSEGPGQPQHF

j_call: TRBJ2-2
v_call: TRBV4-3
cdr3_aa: CASSQDGQAGTGELFF

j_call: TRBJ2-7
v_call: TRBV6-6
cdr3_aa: CASSPDYEQYF

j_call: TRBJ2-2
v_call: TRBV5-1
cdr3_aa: CASDLGGGTGELFF

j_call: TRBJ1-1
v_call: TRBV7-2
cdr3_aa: CASSLVGIMNTEAFF

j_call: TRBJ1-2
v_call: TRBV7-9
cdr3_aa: CATQGWGTGSYGYTF

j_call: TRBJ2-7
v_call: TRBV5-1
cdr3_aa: CASSLEQIRSSYEQYF

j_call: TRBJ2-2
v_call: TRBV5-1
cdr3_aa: CASSPGVNTGELFF

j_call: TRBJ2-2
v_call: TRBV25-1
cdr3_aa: CASRGQGAGELFF

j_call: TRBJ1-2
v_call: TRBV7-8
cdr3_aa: CASSSSQGLGYGYTF

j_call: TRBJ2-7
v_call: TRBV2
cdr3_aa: CASSLMGQGGHEQYF

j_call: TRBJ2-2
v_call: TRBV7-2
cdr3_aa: CASSLVPGQGAGELFF

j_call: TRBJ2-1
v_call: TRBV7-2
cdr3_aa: CASSLSEYEQFF

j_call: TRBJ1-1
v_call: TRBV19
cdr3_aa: CASSILGSSEAFF

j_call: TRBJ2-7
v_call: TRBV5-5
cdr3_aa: CASRQGYEQYF

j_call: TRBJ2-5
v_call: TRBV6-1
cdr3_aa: CASSEWVGQQETQYF

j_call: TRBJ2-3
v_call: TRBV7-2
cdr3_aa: CASSVTGATDTQYF

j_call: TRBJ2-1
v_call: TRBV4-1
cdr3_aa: CASSQEFAGGINEQFF

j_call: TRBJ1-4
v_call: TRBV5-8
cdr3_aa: CASSWSLVLRANEKLFF

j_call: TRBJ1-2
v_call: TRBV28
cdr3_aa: CASSPTAPTPYGYTF

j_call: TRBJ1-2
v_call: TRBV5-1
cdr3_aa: CASSWAAGADYGYTF

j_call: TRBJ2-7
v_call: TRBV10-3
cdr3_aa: CAITEQGARKQYF

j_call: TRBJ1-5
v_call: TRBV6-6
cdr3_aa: CASSKDRAYSNQPQHF

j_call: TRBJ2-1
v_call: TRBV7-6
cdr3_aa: CASSLDRAGAYNEQFF

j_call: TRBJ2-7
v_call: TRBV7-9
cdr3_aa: CASSLNPGQGTYEQYF

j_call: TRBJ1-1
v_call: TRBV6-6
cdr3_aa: CASSGQGLNTEAFF

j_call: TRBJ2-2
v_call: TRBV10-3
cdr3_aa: CAISDPAREGSHTGELFF

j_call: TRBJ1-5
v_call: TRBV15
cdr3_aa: CATSLRQSNQPQHF

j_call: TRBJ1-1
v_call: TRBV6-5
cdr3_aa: CASTPTGREAEAFF

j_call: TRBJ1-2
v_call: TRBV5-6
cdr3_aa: CASSLDLPYGYTF

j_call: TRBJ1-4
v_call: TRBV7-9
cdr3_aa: CASSADTFNEKLFF

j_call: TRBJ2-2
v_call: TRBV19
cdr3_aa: CASRGTGVAGELFF

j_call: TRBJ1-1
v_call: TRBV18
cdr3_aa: CASSQVQGEEAFF

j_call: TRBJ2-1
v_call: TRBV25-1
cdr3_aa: CASSADSFFSYNEQFF

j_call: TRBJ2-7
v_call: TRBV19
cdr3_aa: CASSPRQAGTGNEQYF

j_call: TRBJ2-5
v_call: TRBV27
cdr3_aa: CASKLNGGAVGETQYF

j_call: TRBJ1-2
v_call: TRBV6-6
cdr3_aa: CASSLRLGGYGYTF

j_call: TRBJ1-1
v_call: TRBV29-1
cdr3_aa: CSVEGQGTEAFF